The rows below give T cell receptor beta chains drawn from one sample of a study of shared clonotypes between healthy human individuals. Some clones are missing from TCRdb's copy, which holds only in-frame ones; the method was immunoSEQ multiplex PCR. The sample has about 1 million clones, about 75% seen once; the top ten hold over 1.3%. The specimen was memory CD4+ T cells sorted from blood. The source of these receptors is a man aged 18 to 29 in good health. The conserved cysteine and the conserved F or W are not part of the CDR3 here.

TRBJ1-2,TRBV6-1,ASRPTSNYGYT
TRBJ2-5,TRBV10-3,AISFRDRSQETQY
TRBJ1-6,TRBV11-1,ASGGSTLGNSPLH
TRBJ1-6,TRBV27,ASSLSGGSYNSPLH
TRBJ2-2,TRBV19,ASSGGQLITGELF
TRBJ2-4,TRBV6-1,ASRGGRQGQNIQY
TRBJ2-3,TRBV21-1,ASTQGRNEGIDTQY
TRBJ2-1,TRBV10-3,AIRGQSSYNEQF
TRBJ2-2,TRBV2,ASSVGQAGELF
TRBJ2-3,TRBV19,ASSIDPASSDTQY
TRBJ2-7,TRBV27,ASSRGTGPEQY
TRBJ2-7,TRBV7-2,ASSSGLAGVSY
TRBJ2-7,TRBV9,ASSVFDGGPYEQY
TRBJ1-2,TRBV6-5,ASSRVYGYT
TRBJ1-6,TRBV12-5,ASGPYSTHSPLH
TRBJ1-1,TRBV5-1,ASSQRTGGFEAF
TRBJ2-3,TRBV19,ASDQGLAGEGTQY
TRBJ1-6,TRBV7-9,ASSFSLGDSPLH
TRBJ2-5,TRBV5-4,ASSSDTLKTQY
TRBJ1-6,TRBV7-8,ASSKQTGLGSPLH
TRBJ2-5,TRBV28,ASSSSGGKNGETQY
TRBJ1-1,TRBV18,ASSPRFNTGGTEAF
TRBJ2-7,TRBV7-2,ASSSGTGAYEQY
TRBJ2-2,TRBV7-2,ASPPSGRVGELF
TRBJ2-5,TRBV15,ATSTGLGGETQY
TRBJ2-1,TRBV5-1,ASSGTSSPYNEQF
TRBJ1-1,TRBV6-1,ASSDFSPGRAF
TRBJ2-7,TRBV10-2,ASSVTLGGGEQY
TRBJ1-1,TRBV7-8,ASSEHRGRVTEAF
TRBJ1-2,TRBV11-1,ASSYRGALYGYT
TRBJ1-6,TRBV2,ASSSDRYNSPLH
TRBJ2-7,TRBV6-5,ASRTSETYEQY
TRBJ2-7,TRBV28,ASGLAGGEQY
TRBJ1-1,TRBV30,AWRGKGENTEAF
TRBJ2-7,TRBV13,ASSETGPGGEQY
TRBJ2-5,TRBV11-3,ASSLEGTGGETQY
TRBJ1-3,TRBV30,AWDQGLGRNTIY
TRBJ2-5,TRBV9,ASSVSPGSSGQETQY
TRBJ1-2,TRBV28,ASSAPRYSIYGYT
TRBJ1-1,TRBV6-1,ASSELDRVGNTEAF
TRBJ1-2,TRBV7-9,ASSSEGSYGYT
TRBJ2-2,TRBV11-3,ASSLSAGELF
TRBJ2-1,TRBV11-3,ASSFDVLKNEQF
TRBJ2-7,TRBV6-1,ASRVYFYEQY
TRBJ2-2,TRBV5-1,ASSTTGTGTGELF
TRBJ1-1,TRBV7-2,ASSFYGGRSEAF
TRBJ2-3,TRBV6-6,ASSSGARTDTQY
TRBJ2-5,TRBV29-1,SAARDTKETQY
TRBJ2-6,TRBV5-6,ASSLVNGGSGANVLT
TRBJ2-7,TRBV7-9,ASSLGGTGAEEQY